This T cell receptor (beta chain) was identified during a study of monozygotic twins with inflammatory bowel disease. Investigators made cDNA in eight separate reactions per sample. TCRdb reanalyzed the 5' RACE reads and collapses them to one entry per CDR3 protein, without DNA. Here the sample table reports some 300,000 distinct CDR3 sequences. The CDR3 length is 16 residues. Per germline, CDR1 MNHEY and CDR2 SVGAGI. V usage is TRBV6-5 and J usage is TRBJ1-1; the TCRdb D gene call, TRBD1, has no DNA to confirm it. The sequenced sample was blood. The clonotype comes from a human donor with ulcerative colitis or Crohn's disease, or a healthy co-twin of an affected twin (not recorded which). CDR3: CASSPRAGGGNTEAFF.